This note documents a single T cell receptor (beta chain) sequence. The data were produced by immunoSEQ multiplex PCR, yet TCRdb's version contains in-frame clones alone and is incomplete. This sample carries over 100,000 clones, more than 70% of them seen once, and the ten largest clones take about 3.2%. Trimming removed 10 bases at V and 0 bases at J, with 16 bases between. The CDR3 has 14 amino acids. CDR1 is MNHEY, CDR2 SVGAGI, per germline. This sample is part of a study of control samples from healthy donors and cancer patients. The chain uses TRBV6-5 and TRBJ2-7; a weak D match, TRBD2 (6 bases). Sequenced material: blood. The receptor was derived from a man in his fifties in good health. DNA of the CDR3: TGTGCCACCAAACCCCCCGGGAGCTCCTACGAGCAGTACTTC. Translated: CATKPPGSSYEQYF.